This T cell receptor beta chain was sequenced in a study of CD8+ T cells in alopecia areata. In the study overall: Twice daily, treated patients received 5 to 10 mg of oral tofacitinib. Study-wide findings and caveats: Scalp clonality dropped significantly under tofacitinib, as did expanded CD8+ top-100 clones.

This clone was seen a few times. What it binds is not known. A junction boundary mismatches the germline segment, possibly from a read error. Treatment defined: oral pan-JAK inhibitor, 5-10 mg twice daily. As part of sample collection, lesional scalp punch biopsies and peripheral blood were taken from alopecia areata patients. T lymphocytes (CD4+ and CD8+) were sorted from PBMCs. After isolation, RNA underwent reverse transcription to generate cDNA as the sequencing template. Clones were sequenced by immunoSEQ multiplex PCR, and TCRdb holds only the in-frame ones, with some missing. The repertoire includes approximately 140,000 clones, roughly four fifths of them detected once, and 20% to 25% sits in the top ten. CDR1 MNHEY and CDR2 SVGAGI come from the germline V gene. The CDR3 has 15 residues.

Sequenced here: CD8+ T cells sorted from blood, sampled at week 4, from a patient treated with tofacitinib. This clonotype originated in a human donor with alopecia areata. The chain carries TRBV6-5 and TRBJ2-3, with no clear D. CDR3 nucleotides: TGTGCCAGCAGCTACTTTGGGCTTAGCACAGATACGCAGTATTTT. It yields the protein CASSYFGLSTDTQYF.